What follows are 2 T cell receptor beta chains derived from one specimen sequenced in a study of breast tumors, draining lymph nodes, adjacent tissues. MiXCR was run by TCRdb on the multiplex PCR reads, yielding one entry per CDR3 protein. The sample consists of 130,000 or so distinct CDR3 sequences, about a fifth of them appearing once. Axillary draining lymph nodes of breast cancer patients supplied the node samples. Material for sequencing was axillary lymph node tissue. The receptors were gathered from a female donor with breast cancer. Some clones in this sample may be carry-over from other donors' samples.

This clonotype was observed at least ten times. This chain connects TRBV9 to TRBJ2-3, with unresolved D. The V gene lost 4 bases and the J gene lost 4 bases, with 10 bases spanning the gap. CDR1 is SGDLS, CDR2 YYNGEE, per germline. The CDR3 runs to 13 residues. CDR3: CASSLSTADTQYF. CDR3 DNA: TGTGCCAGCAGCTTATCGACTGCAGATACGCAGTATTTT. The full variable domain, its missing parts supplied by reference TRBV9 and TRBJ2-3, is DSGVTQTPKHLITATGQRVTLRCSPRSGDLSVYWYQQSLDQGLQFLIQYYNGEERAKGNILERFSAQQFPDLHSELNLSSLELGDSALYFCASSLSTADTQYFGPGTRLTVL.

This clonotype was observed at least ten times. The chain recombines TRBV12-3 or TRBV12-4 with TRBJ2-1; 11 nucleotides line up with TRBD2. CDR3 length: 15 residues. V lost 3 bases and J lost 4; bases outside the gene matches: 2. The DNA for the CDR3 is TGTGCCAGCAGTTTCCGACTAGCGGGATACAATGAGCAGTTCTTC. Translated: CASSFRLAGYNEQFF.